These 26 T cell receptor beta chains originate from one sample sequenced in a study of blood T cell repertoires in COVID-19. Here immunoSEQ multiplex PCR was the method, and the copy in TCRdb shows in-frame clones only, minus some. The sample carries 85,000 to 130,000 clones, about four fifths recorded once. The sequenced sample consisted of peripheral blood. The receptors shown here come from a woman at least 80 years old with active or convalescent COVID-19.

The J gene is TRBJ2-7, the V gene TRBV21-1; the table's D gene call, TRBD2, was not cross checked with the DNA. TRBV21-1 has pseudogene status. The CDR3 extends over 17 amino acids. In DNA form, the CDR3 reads TGTGCCAGCAGCAAACGACAAAAGCGGGGGGGCCTCGGCGAGCAGTACTTC. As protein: CASSKRQKRGGLGEQYF.

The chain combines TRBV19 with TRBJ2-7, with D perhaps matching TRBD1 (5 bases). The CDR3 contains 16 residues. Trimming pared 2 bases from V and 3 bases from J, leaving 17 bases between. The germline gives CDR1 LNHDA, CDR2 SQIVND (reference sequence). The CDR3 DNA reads TGTGCCAGTAGTATACGAGGTGGTGGGGCGGACTACGAGCAGTACTTC. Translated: CASSIRGGGADYEQYF.

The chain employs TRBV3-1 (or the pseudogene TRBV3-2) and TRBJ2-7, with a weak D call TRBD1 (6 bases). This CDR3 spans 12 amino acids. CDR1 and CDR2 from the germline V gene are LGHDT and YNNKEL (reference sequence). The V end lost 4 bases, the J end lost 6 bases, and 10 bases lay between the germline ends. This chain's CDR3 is CASSPNRVEQYF. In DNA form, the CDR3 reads TGTGCCAGCAGCCCTAACAGGGTCGAGCAGTACTTC.

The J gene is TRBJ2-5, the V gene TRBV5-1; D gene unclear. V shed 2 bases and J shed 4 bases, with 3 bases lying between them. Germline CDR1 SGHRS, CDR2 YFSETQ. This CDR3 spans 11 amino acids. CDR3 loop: CASSFLETQYF. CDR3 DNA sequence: TGCGCCAGCAGCTTCCTAGAGACCCAGTACTTC. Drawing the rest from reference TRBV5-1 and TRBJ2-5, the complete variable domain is KAGVTQTPRYLIKTRGQQVTLSCSPISGHRSVSWYQQTPGQGLQFLFEYFSETQRNKGNFPGRFSGRQFSNSRSEMNVSTLELGDSALYLCASSFLETQYFGPGTRLLVL.

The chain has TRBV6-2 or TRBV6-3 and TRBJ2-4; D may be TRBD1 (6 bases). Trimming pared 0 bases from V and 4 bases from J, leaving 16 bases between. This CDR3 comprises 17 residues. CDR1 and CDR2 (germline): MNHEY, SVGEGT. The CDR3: CASSYSSRQGPKNIQYF. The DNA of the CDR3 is TGTGCCAGCAGTTACTCTTCGAGGCAGGGGCCGAAAAACATTCAGTACTTC.

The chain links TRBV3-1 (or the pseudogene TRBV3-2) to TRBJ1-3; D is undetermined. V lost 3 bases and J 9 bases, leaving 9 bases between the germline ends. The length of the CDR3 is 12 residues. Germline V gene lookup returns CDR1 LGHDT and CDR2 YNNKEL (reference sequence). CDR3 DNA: TGTGCCAGCAGCCACCCCACTAGCACCATATATTTT. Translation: CASSHPTSTIYF.

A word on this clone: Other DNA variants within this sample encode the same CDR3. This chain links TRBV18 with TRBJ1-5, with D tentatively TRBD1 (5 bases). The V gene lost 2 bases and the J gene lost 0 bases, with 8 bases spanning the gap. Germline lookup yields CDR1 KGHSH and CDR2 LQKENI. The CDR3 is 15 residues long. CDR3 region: CASSPGQNSNQPQHF. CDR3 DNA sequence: TGTGCCAGCTCACCAGGACAAAATAGCAATCAGCCCCAGCATTTT.

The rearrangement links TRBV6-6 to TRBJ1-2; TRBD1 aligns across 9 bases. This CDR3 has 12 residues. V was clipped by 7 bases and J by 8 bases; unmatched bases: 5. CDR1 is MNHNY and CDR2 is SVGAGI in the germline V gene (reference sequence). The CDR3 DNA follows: TGTGCCAGCAAGACAGGGGGGGACGGCTACACCTTC. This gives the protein CASKTGGDGYTF.

CDR3 sequence (DNA): TGTGCCAGCAGCTACCGACAGGAACTCTCTGGAAACACCATATATTTT. Translating it yields CASSYRQELSGNTIYF. V is TRBV5-6 and J is TRBJ1-3; maybe TRBD1 (6 bases). The CDR3 runs 16 residues. From germline, CDR1 is SGHDT and CDR2 YYEEEE. Trimming pared 3 bases from V and 0 bases from J, leaving 13 bases between.

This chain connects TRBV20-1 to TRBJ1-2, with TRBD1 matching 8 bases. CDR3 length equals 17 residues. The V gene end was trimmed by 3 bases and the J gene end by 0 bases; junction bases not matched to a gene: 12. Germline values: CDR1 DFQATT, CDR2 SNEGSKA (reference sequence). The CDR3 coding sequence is TGCAGTGCTAGTGCACAGGGGGAATTAGGATCTAACTATGGCTACACCTTC. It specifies CSASAQGELGSNYGYTF.

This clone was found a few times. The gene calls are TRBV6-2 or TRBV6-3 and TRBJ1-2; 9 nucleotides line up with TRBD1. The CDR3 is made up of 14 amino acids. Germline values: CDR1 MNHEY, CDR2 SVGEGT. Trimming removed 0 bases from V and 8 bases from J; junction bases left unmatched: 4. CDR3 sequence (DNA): TGTGCCAGCAGTTACTCGGGACAGGGACACGGCTACACCTTC. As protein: CASSYSGQGHGYTF.

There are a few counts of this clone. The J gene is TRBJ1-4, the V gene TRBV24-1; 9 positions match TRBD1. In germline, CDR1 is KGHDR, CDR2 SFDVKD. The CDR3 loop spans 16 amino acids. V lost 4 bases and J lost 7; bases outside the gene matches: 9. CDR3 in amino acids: CATSDPGQGKGEKLFF. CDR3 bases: TGTGCCACCAGTGACCCGGGACAGGGAAAAGGTGAAAAACTGTTTTTT.

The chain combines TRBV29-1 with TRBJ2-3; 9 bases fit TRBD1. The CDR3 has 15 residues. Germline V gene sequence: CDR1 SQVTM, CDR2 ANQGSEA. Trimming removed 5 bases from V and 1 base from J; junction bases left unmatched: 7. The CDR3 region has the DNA TGCAGCGTTTCCGGTACAGGGGGCGGCACAGATACGCAGTATTTT. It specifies CSVSGTGGGTDTQYF.

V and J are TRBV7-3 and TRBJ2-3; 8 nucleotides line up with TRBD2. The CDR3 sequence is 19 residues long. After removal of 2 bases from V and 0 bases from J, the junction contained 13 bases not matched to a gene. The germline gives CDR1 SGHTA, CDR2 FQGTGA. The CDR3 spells CASSLLREDIRASTDTQYF. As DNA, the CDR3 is TGTGCCAGCAGCTTATTGCGGGAGGATATAAGAGCCAGCACAGATACGCAGTATTTT.

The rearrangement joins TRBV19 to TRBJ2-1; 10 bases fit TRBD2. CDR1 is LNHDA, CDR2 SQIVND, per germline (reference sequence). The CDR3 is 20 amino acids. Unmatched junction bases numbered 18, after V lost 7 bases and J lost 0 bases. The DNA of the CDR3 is TGTGCCAGTATCAATCAAGAAGCGGGGTTAGCGGGAGGCTCCTACAATGAGCAGTTCTTC. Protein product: CASINQEAGLAGGSYNEQFF.

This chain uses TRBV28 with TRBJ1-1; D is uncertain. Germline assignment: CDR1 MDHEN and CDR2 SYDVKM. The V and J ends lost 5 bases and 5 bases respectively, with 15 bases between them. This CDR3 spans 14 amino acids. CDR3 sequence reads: CASSPLGVLTEAFF. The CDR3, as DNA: TGTGCCAGCAGTCCGCTCGGGGTACTAACTGAAGCTTTCTTT.

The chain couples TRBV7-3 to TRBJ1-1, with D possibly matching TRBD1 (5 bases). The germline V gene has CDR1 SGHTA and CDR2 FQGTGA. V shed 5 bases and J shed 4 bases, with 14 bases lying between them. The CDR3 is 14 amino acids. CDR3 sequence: CASSPNRGLTEAFF. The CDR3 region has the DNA TGTGCCAGCAGCCCTAATCGGGGACTCACTGAAGCTTTCTTT.

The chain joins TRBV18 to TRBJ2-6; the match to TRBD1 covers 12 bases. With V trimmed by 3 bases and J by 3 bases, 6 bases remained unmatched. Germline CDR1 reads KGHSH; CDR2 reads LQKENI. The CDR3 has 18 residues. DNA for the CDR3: TGTGCCAGCTCACCGCCTAGGGACAGGGGGCTTGGGGCCAACGTCCTGACTTTC. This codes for CASSPPRDRGLGANVLTF.

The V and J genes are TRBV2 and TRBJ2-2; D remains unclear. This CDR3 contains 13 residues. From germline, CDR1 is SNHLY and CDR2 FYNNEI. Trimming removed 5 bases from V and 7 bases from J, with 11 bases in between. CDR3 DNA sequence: TGTGCCAGCAGTTGGGCTGAAGGCGGGGAGCTGTTTTTT. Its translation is CASSWAEGGELFF.

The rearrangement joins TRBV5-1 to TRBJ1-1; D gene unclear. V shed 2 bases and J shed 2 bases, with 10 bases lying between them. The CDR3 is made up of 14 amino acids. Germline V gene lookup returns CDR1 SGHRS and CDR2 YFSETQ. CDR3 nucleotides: TGCGCCAGCAGCTTACAAGGCGGAAACACTGAAGCTTTCTTT. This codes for CASSLQGGNTEAFF.

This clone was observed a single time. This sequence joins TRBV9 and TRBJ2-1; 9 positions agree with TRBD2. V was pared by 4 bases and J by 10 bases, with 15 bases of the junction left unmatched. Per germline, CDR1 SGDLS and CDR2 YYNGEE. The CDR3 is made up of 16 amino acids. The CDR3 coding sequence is TGTGCCAGCAGCCCGAAGTTGGCTAGCGGGATCAAAGAGCAGTTCTTC. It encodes CASSPKLASGIKEQFF.

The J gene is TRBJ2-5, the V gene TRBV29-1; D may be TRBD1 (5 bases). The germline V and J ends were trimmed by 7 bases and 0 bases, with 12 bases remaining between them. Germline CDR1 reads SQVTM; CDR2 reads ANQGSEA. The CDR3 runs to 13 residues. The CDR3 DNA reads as TGCAGCGCTGTCAAGGGGAACCAAGAGACCCAGTACTTC. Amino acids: CSAVKGNQETQYF.

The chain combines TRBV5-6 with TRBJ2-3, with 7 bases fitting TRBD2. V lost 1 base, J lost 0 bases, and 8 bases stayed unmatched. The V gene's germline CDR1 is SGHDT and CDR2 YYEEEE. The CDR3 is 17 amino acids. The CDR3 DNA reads TGTGCCAGCAGCTTGAGCCTCATCGGGGGGAGCACAGATACGCAGTATTTT. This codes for CASSLSLIGGSTDTQYF.

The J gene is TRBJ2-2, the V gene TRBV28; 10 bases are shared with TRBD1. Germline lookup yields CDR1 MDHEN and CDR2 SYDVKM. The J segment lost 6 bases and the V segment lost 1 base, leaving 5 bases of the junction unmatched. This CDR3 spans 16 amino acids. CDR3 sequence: CASSLFFGQGAGELFF. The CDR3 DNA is TGTGCCAGCAGTTTATTTTTTGGACAGGGGGCCGGGGAGCTGTTTTTT.

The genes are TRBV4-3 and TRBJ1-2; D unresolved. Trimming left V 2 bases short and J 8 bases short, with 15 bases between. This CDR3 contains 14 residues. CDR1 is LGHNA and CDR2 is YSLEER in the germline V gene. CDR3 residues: CASSQILTEGGYTF. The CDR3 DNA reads TGCGCCAGCAGCCAAATTTTAACCGAGGGAGGCTACACCTTC.

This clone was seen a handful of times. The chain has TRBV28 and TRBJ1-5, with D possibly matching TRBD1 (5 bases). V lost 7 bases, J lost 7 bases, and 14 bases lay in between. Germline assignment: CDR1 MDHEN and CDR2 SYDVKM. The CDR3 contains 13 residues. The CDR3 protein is CASTPPGEQPQHF. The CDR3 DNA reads TGTGCCAGCACCCCTCCGGGGGAACAGCCCCAGCATTTT.